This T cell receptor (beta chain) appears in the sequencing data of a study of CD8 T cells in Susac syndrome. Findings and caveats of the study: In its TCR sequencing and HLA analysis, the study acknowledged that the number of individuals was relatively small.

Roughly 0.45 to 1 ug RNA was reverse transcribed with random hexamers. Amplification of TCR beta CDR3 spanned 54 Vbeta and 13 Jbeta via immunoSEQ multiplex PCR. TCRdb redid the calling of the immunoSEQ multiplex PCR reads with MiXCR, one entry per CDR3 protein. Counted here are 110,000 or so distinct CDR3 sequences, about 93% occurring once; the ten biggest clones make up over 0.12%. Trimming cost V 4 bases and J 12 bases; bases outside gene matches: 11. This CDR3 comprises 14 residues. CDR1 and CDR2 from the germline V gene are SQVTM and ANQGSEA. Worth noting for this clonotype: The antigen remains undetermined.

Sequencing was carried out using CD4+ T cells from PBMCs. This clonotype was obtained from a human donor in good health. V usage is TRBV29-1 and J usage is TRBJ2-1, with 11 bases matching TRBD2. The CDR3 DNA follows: TGCAGCGTTGGTCTAGCGGGGGGCGCACAGGGGCAGTTCTTC. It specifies CSVGLAGGAQGQFF.